The 29 T cell receptor beta chains in this list originate from one sample, sequenced in a study of T cell repertoires in aging, cancer and after chemotherapy. TRB rearrangements spanning V, D and J were amplified using mixed TRB-A/B primers. Each CDR3 protein gets one entry after TCRdb re-called the multiplex PCR reads with MiXCR. Among over 8,500 distinct CDR3 sequences listed, approximately 25% were seen once. Amplification of TCR beta used genomic DNA extracted from peripheral blood. Material: blood. Receptors were obtained from a human donor in good health.

This clonotype was observed a handful of times. This chain connects TRBV19 to TRBJ1-5; D call uncertain. The CDR3 is 14 residues long. Trimming stripped 11 bases from V and 3 bases from J, with 17 bases between. Germline lookup yields CDR1 LNHDA and CDR2 SQIVND (reference sequence). The CDR3 nucleotides read TGTGCCCTCCTCTCGGGGAGAAACAATCAGCCCCAGCATTTT. This codes for CALLSGRNNQPQHF. The whole variable domain, remainder taken from reference TRBV19 and TRBJ1-5, is DGGITQSPKYLFRKEGQNVTLSCEQNLNHDAMYWYRQDPGQGLRLIYYSQIVNDFQKGDIAEGYSVSREKKESFPLTVTSAQKNPTAFYLCALLSGRNNQPQHFGDGTRLSIL.

The CDR3 loop is CASSRQTGPNTEAFF. The CDR3, as DNA: TGTGCCAGCAGCCGCCAGACAGGTCCGAACACTGAAGCTTTCTTT. The V call is TRBV28, the J call TRBJ1-1, with D perhaps TRBD1 (6 bases). Germline CDR1 and CDR2: MDHEN and SYDVKM. Trimming took off 6 bases at V and 1 base at J, with 15 bases between the two ends. The CDR3 consists of 15 residues.

This clonotype is medium-sized in the sample. V is TRBV27 and J is TRBJ1-4, with TRBD1 matching 8 bases. The CDR3 loop spans 14 amino acids. From germline, CDR1 is MNHEY and CDR2 SMNVEV (reference sequence). V lost 5 bases and J lost 4; bases outside the gene matches: 3. The CDR3 region has the DNA TGTGCCAGCAGTGCACAGGGGGTTAATGAAAAACTGTTTTTT. It codes for CASSAQGVNEKLFF.

The chain is built from TRBV6-2 or TRBV6-3 and TRBJ1-3; 9 bases map to TRBD1. The CDR3 covers 18 residues. Trimming cost V 5 bases and J 0 bases; bases outside gene matches: 11. CDR1 is MNHEY and CDR2 is SVGEGT in the germline V gene. CDR3 amino acids: CASSPPGQGIYSGNTIYF. CDR3 DNA sequence: TGTGCCAGCAGTCCCCCGGGACAGGGAATTTACTCTGGAAACACCATATATTTT.

In its sample, this clonotype was seen a few times. The chain has TRBV11-1 and TRBJ2-1; the match to TRBD2 covers 7 bases. Germline lookup yields CDR1 SGHAT and CDR2 FQDESV (reference sequence). V trimming: 2 bases; J trimming: 4 bases; junction bases outside the gene matches: 11. This CDR3 contains 17 residues. The CDR3 loop is CASSLLRGGSAYNEQFF. CDR3 DNA: TGTGCCAGCAGCTTATTGAGAGGCGGGAGCGCGTACAATGAGCAGTTCTTC.

Judged by abundance, this clonotype is medium-sized (0.01 to 0.1%). The chain uses TRBV29-1 and TRBJ2-1; D unresolved. Germline V gene sequence: CDR1 SQVTM, CDR2 ANQGSEA. V was cut by 4 bases and J by 7 bases, with 8 bases left in between. This CDR3 spans 11 amino acids. The CDR3 reads CSVGRSNEQFF. The CDR3 nucleotides read TGCAGCGTTGGTCGGAGTAATGAGCAGTTCTTC.

About this clonotype itself: A much bigger clone sits one base away, suggesting this may be a read error. The chain employs TRBV7-2 and TRBJ2-2; TRBD2 matches at 8 bases. This CDR3 is 15 amino acids long. Germline V lookup: CDR1 SGHTA, CDR2 FQGNSA. Trimming removed 7 bases from V and 4 bases from J; junction bases left unmatched: 8. CDR3 DNA: TGTGCCAGCACCTGGACTAGCTGTACCACCGGGGAGCTGTTTTTT. Its translation is CASTWTSCTTGELFF. The full variable domain, rest sourced from reference TRBV7-2 and TRBJ2-2, is GAGVSQSPSNKVTEKGKDVELRCDPISGHTALYWYRQSLGQGLEFLIYFQGNSAPDKSGLPSDRFSAERTGGSVSTLTIQRTQQEDSAVYLCASTWTSCTTGELFFGEGSRLTVL.

V and J are TRBV20-1 and TRBJ2-5; D uncertain. Trimming cost V 3 bases and J 10 bases, with 15 bases left between them. Germline CDR1 is DFQATT and CDR2 is SNEGSKA (reference sequence). The CDR3 extends over 12 amino acids. The CDR3 DNA sequence: TGCAGTGCTAGGCTGCCGTCTAAGAGCCAGTACTTC. Translating gives CSARLPSKSQYF.

On this clonotype itself: This clone may be a read error of a much larger clone one base away. The rearrangement uses TRBV20-1 and TRBJ1-1; unclear D gene. Trimming removed 0 bases at V and 1 base at J, with 15 bases between. The germline gives CDR1 DFQATT, CDR2 SNEGSKA (reference sequence). The CDR3 sequence is 16 residues long. CDR3 sequence: CSARDLYAEQNTEAFF. DNA of the CDR3: TGCAGTGCTAGAGATCTCTATGCAGAACAGAACACTGAAGCTTTCTTT.

This clonotype is judged medium-sized. The V gene is TRBV20-1, the J gene TRBJ2-7; 14 nucleotides agree with TRBD2. V lost 3 bases to trimming and J lost 5 bases; unmatched junction nucleotides: 6. Germline CDR1 and CDR2: DFQATT and SNEGSKA (reference sequence). The CDR3 has 15 residues. CDR3 coding DNA: TGCAGTGCTAGTGTGGGACTAGCGGGAGTTCACGAGCAGTACTTC. Its translation is CSASVGLAGVHEQYF.

This clonotype was detected only a few times. V and J are TRBV6-1 and TRBJ2-1, with D tentatively TRBD1 or TRBD2 (5 bases each). V was trimmed by 7 bases and J by 5 bases, leaving 18 bases between them. CDR3 length equals 15 residues. Germline V gives CDR1 MNHNS, CDR2 SASEGT. The CDR3 spells CASIVPGQGNNEQFF. CDR3 coding DNA: TGTGCCAGCATTGTCCCGGGGCAGGGAAACAATGAGCAGTTCTTC.

The chain is built from TRBV6-5 and TRBJ1-1; 7 positions match TRBD1. Germline CDR1 MNHEY, CDR2 SVGAGI. This CDR3 is 14 amino acids long. The ends lost 5 bases at V and 5 bases at J; junction bases unmatched: 8. The CDR3 protein is CASSTDRVRTEAFF. The CDR3 DNA follows: TGTGCCAGCAGTACAGACAGGGTAAGGACTGAAGCTTTCTTT.

This clonotype showed up just a few times. The chain is built from TRBV27 and TRBJ2-3; 8 bases are shared with TRBD1. V lost 6 bases to trimming and J lost 2 bases; unmatched junction nucleotides: 13. The CDR3 contains 17 residues. Germline values: CDR1 MNHEY, CDR2 SMNVEV (reference sequence). CDR3 sequence: CASSDKGQGLFTDTQYF. The CDR3 nucleotides are TGTGCCAGCAGCGACAAAGGACAGGGCCTTTTCACAGATACGCAGTATTTT.

In this sample, this clonotype turned up a few times. This rearrangement joins TRBV10-3 to TRBJ2-1; TRBD2 agrees at 12 bases. Germline V lookup: CDR1 ENHRY, CDR2 SYGVKD. Trimming cost V 3 bases and J 9 bases; bases outside gene matches: 15. The CDR3 consists of 18 residues. The CDR3 protein is CAISESELAGGLDIEQFF. As DNA, the CDR3 is TGTGCCATCAGTGAATCCGAACTAGCGGGAGGCCTCGACATTGAGCAGTTCTTC.

In its sample, this clonotype ranks as medium-sized (0.01 to 0.1%). The V call is TRBV6-2 or TRBV6-3, the J call TRBJ2-6; D call uncertain. The V end was cut by 7 bases, the J end by 1 base, with 11 bases between. This CDR3 spans 15 amino acids. Germline CDR1 is MNHEY and CDR2 is SVGEGT. DNA of the CDR3: TGTGCCAGCAACTTGGACGGGTCTGGGGCCAACGTCCTGACTTTC. Protein: CASNLDGSGANVLTF.

In its sample, this clonotype was seen a few times. V is TRBV2 and J is TRBJ2-7, with D possibly being TRBD2 (6 bases). The CDR3 contains 13 residues. CDR1 SNHLY and CDR2 FYNNEI come from the germline V gene. Trimming removed 7 bases at V and 0 bases at J, with 10 bases between. This chain's CDR3 is CASMEGYSYEQYF. CDR3 bases: TGTGCCAGCATGGAGGGATACTCCTACGAGCAGTACTTC.

This clonotype came up a few times. The chain employs TRBV11-2 and TRBJ2-5; 9 bases are shared with TRBD2. Germline CDR1 reads SGHAT; CDR2 reads FQNNGV. The CDR3 sequence is 16 residues long. V lost 5 bases, J lost 4 bases, and 11 bases stayed unmatched. The CDR3 DNA sequence: TGTGCCAGCAGCCTCGCGCGGCTAGCGGGACTAGAGACCCAGTACTTC. Protein product: CASSLARLAGLETQYF.

Only a few counts were recorded for this clonotype. The rearrangement uses TRBV18 and TRBJ2-1; no firm D call. Trimming took off 2 bases at V and 5 bases at J, with 16 bases between the two ends. This CDR3 has 16 residues. Germline-derived CDR1 and CDR2 are KGHSH and LQKENI. The CDR3 loop is CASSPIIRRQDNEQFF. The CDR3 DNA follows: TGTGCCAGCTCACCAATCATTCGTAGGCAAGACAATGAGCAGTTCTTC.

This clonotype was found a few times. The chain employs TRBV6-2 or TRBV6-3 and TRBJ1-2; a weak D match, TRBD1 (6 bases). The germline CDR1 and CDR2 sequences are MNHEY and SVGEGT. With 4 bases removed from V and 0 bases from J, the gap between germline ends came to 12 bases. This CDR3 has 15 residues. The CDR3 loop reads CASSLKGQPNYGYTF. The CDR3 nucleotides read TGTGCCAGCAGTTTAAAAGGACAGCCTAACTATGGCTACACCTTC.

This clonotype was detected a few times. This sequence joins TRBV13 and TRBJ2-5; the match to TRBD2 covers 8 bases. This CDR3 comprises 16 residues. Trimming took 4 bases from V and 0 from J; bases not matched to a gene: 7. Germline V gene data show CDR1 as PRHDT and CDR2 as FYEKMQ (reference sequence). This CDR3 reads CASSYRLAPYQETQYF. The CDR3 DNA is TGTGCCAGCAGCTACCGACTAGCGCCTTACCAAGAGACCCAGTACTTC.

The CDR3 region is CATRAGGLTDTQYF. The CDR3 nucleotides are TGTGCCACCAGGGCAGGGGGTCTCACAGATACGCAGTATTTT. The chain uses TRBV15 and TRBJ2-3; 7 bases line up with TRBD1. Germline CDR1 reads LNHNV; CDR2 reads YYDKDF (reference sequence). With 6 bases clipped from V and 2 bases from J, the junction kept 5 bases outside the gene matches. The CDR3 is 14 residues long.

This clonotype was seen only a few times. The V gene is TRBV2, the J gene TRBJ1-1; tentatively, D is TRBD1 (5 bases). In germline, CDR1 is SNHLY, CDR2 FYNNEI. The CDR3 loop spans 14 amino acids. V dropped 8 bases and J dropped 5 bases, with 18 bases sitting between them. The CDR3 DNA reads as TGTGCCAGCCGACCGGGACCGTTCGGTACTGAAGCTTTCTTT. As protein: CASRPGPFGTEAFF.

In its sample, this clonotype ranks as medium-sized. The V call is TRBV20-1, the J call TRBJ2-2, with a possible D match to TRBD2 (5 bases). Germline assignment: CDR1 DFQATT and CDR2 SNEGSKA (reference sequence). CDR3 length: 12 residues. V was cut by 6 bases and J by 2 bases, with 7 bases left in between. The CDR3 spells CSAGLNTGELFF. CDR3 DNA: TGCAGTGCCGGACTCAACACCGGGGAGCTGTTTTTT.

The chain recombines TRBV7-9 with TRBJ2-5; 7 bases are shared with TRBD2. This CDR3 has 15 residues. Germline V gives CDR1 SEHNR, CDR2 FQNEAQ (reference sequence). V was pared by 8 bases and J by 5 bases, with 14 bases of the junction left unmatched. CDR3 bases: TGTGCCAGCTCCCCTGGCGTGCGGGAGAGGGAGACCCAGTACTTC. Amino acids: CASSPGVRERETQYF.

This clonotype was counted a few times. CDR3 DNA: TGCGCCAGCAGCCTACAGGGGCAAGGAAACACCATATATTTT. This encodes CASSLQGQGNTIYF. This chain uses TRBV5-1 with TRBJ1-3; 7 bases align to TRBD1. The germline V gene encodes CDR1 SGHRS and CDR2 YFSETQ. The CDR3 runs 14 residues. The V gene end was trimmed by 4 bases and the J gene end by 4 bases; junction bases not matched to a gene: 5.

This sequence joins TRBV28 and TRBJ1-1, with D tentatively TRBD1 (5 bases). Germline V gene sequence: CDR1 MDHEN, CDR2 SYDVKM. Trimming shortened V by 3 bases and J by 0 bases, and 11 bases separated the two germline ends. CDR3 size: 15 residues. CDR3 in amino acids: CASSFLGRLNTEAFF. The DNA for the CDR3 is TGTGCCAGCAGTTTCCTGGGACGTCTGAACACTGAAGCTTTCTTT.

This chain joins TRBV20-1 and TRBJ2-3; 14 positions match TRBD2. V was clipped by 5 bases and J by 5 bases; unmatched bases: 3. Germline CDR1 reads DFQATT; CDR2 reads SNEGSKA (reference sequence). This CDR3 is built from 14 residues. The CDR3 DNA reads as TGCAGTGCTCAGGGGACTAGCGGGAGAGATACGCAGTATTTT. It specifies CSAQGTSGRDTQYF.

This clonotype has a handful of counts. The DNA for the CDR3 is TGTGCCAGCAGTGTGGCGGGGGCAAGGGATACGCAGTATTTT. Amino acids: CASSVAGARDTQYF. The chain has TRBV6-1 and TRBJ2-3; the D gene is possibly TRBD2 (7 bases). The V end lost 4 bases, the J end lost 6 bases, and 14 bases lay between the germline ends. Germline CDR1 MNHNS, CDR2 SASEGT. This CDR3 is built from 14 residues.

The rearrangement uses TRBV5-6 and TRBJ2-3; 14 bases are a match to TRBD2. This CDR3 is 17 amino acids long. Germline V gives CDR1 SGHDT, CDR2 YYEEEE. After removal of 4 bases from V and 4 bases from J, the junction contained 8 bases not matched to a gene. CDR3 nucleotide sequence: TGTGCCAGCAGCGGACTAGCGGGAGGTAAGGGCTCAGATACGCAGTATTTT. Encoded protein: CASSGLAGGKGSDTQYF. The complete variable domain, with remaining parts taken from reference TRBV5-6 and TRBJ2-3, reads DAGVTQSPTHLIKTRGQQVTLRCSPKSGHDTVSWYQQALGQGPQFIFQYYEEEERQRGNFPDRFSGHQFPNYSSELNVNALLLGDSALYLCASSGLAGGKGSDTQYFGPGTRLTVL.